The 8 T cell receptor beta chains reported below all come from one sample, sequenced in a study of blood T cell repertoires in COVID-19. Clones were read by immunoSEQ multiplex PCR, and TCRdb kept only the in-frame ones, dropping some. The data contain approximately 320,000 clones, over 80% of them seen just once; the ten biggest clones take up approximately 9%. Sequencing was carried out using PBMCs or T cells enriched from blood (not recorded which). Receptors originate from a woman under 30 who had recovered from COVID-19.

The rearrangement uses TRBV27 and TRBJ2-7, with a possible D match to TRBD2 (8 bases). Trimming cost V 5 bases and J 2 bases, with 22 bases left between them. Germline CDR1 and CDR2: MNHEY and SMNVEV (reference sequence). CDR3 length equals 17 residues. DNA for the CDR3: TGTGCCAGCAGTAACGGGAGGGGACAGACAAAAGCCTACGAGCAGTACTTC. It encodes CASSNGRGQTKAYEQYF.

This chain uses TRBV6-6 with TRBJ2-2; 10 bases are a match to TRBD2. The germline CDR1 and CDR2 sequences are MNHNY and SVGAGI (reference sequence). Losses at the gene ends were 5 bases for V and 8 bases for J; bases not matched to a gene: 14. This CDR3 comprises 17 residues. The CDR3 protein is CASSPDPGLATQGELFF. In nucleotides, the CDR3 is TGTGCCAGCAGTCCCGACCCGGGACTAGCGACTCAAGGGGAGCTGTTTTTT.

This chain connects TRBV28 to TRBJ2-1; 14 nucleotides match TRBD2. From germline, CDR1 is MDHEN and CDR2 SYDVKM. Unmatched junction bases numbered 6, after V lost 5 bases and J lost 6 bases. The CDR3 has 16 amino acids. The CDR3, as DNA: TGTGCCAGCAGTATCCCCGGGACTAGCGGGAGCAATGAGCAGTTCTTC. Translated, it gives CASSIPGTSGSNEQFF.

In its sample, this clone was seen once. This chain links TRBV30 with TRBJ2-3, with a possible D match to TRBD2 (7 bases). Between the trimmed V and J ends, which lost 0 bases and 2 bases, there was a span of 15 bases. The CDR3 is 16 residues long. Germline CDR1 and CDR2: GTSNPN and SVGIG (reference sequence). CDR3: CAWSVGGGPFTDTQYF. Here the CDR3 DNA reads TGTGCCTGGAGTGTAGGGGGGGGGCCTTTCACAGATACGCAGTATTTT.

For the CDR3, the DNA is TGTGCCAGCAGTCCCCCGGTTGGGCTACAGCTTAACTATGGCTACACCTTC. Translated, it gives CASSPPVGLQLNYGYTF. J is TRBJ1-2 and V is TRBV28; D is undetermined. The CDR3 is 17 residues long. V was clipped by 5 bases and J by 1 base, with 20 bases between them. Germline V CDR1 and CDR2: MDHEN, SYDVKM.

This clone occurred a few times. The rearrangement links TRBV5-1 to TRBJ1-1; TRBD1 matches at 11 bases. The CDR3 consists of 16 residues. CDR1 SGHRS and CDR2 YFSETQ come from the germline V gene. J was trimmed by 4 bases and V by 4 bases; bases with no gene match: 9. CDR3: CASSVPGTGGGTEAFF. CDR3 bases: TGCGCCAGCAGCGTTCCCGGGACAGGGGGTGGCACTGAAGCTTTCTTT.

The chain joins TRBV23-1 to TRBJ1-1, with D perhaps TRBD1 (5 bases). TRBV23-1 qualifies as an ORF whose function is uncertain. This CDR3 comprises 13 residues. Trimming left V 8 bases short and J 2 bases short, with 12 bases between. DNA of the CDR3: TGCGCCAGCGGCCCAGACAGAAACACTGAAGCTTTCTTT. This sequence encodes CASGPDRNTEAFF.

This clone was observed a few times. The rearrangement uses TRBV28 and TRBJ1-2, with 11 bases identical to TRBD1. Germline V gene data show CDR1 as MDHEN and CDR2 as SYDVKM. J lost 5 bases, V lost 6 bases, and 5 bases had no gene match. CDR3 length: 14 amino acids. The CDR3: CASRGQGADYGYTF. As DNA, the CDR3 is TGTGCCAGCAGAGGACAGGGGGCGGATTATGGCTACACCTTC.